The text below deals with one T cell receptor beta chain. Its antigen is unknown. CDR1 and CDR2 from the germline V gene are MNHEY and SMNVEV (reference sequence). The CDR3 runs 15 residues. Trimming took off 3 bases at V and 2 bases at J, with 8 bases between the two ends. In the PCR, 60 Vbeta and 13 Jbeta primers were used. Clones were read by immunoSEQ multiplex PCR, and TCRdb kept only the in-frame ones, dropping some. The table has about 130,000 clones, approximately 80% seen once. This entry belongs to a study of cytomegalovirus exposure and HLA in healthy donors. Whole-study results and caveats: Later on, a genetic analysis was performed. It linked a missense variant in DCLRE1C with V- and J-gene trimming of TCR beta. Sequences of the TCR beta chain were said to predict the HLA-A and HLA-B alleles of most subjects accurately.

The sequenced material came from PBMCs. The receptor was derived from a man in his forties in good health and CMV-seronegative. V gene TRBV27 combines with J gene TRBJ2-6; tentatively, D is TRBD1 (6 bases). CDR3 nucleotide sequence: TGTGCCAGCAGTTTGAGGGGGACTGGGGCCAACGTCCTGACTTTC. Residues: CASSLRGTGANVLTF.